This entry lists 28 T cell receptor beta chains sequenced from one sample in a study of T cells after yellow fever vaccination. TCRdb itself ran the 5' RACE reads through MiXCR, one entry per CDR3 protein. The data show 320,000 or so distinct CDR3 sequences, approximately 8% seen once. The sample here was PBMCs, taken more than 40 days after the first yellow fever vaccination. The receptor set was obtained from a man aged 18 to 30 who received the YFV17D yellow fever vaccine.

The CDR3 is CSVEGGGYTF. As DNA, the CDR3 is TGCAGCGTTGAAGGGGGTGGCTACACCTTC. The chain is built from TRBV29-1 and TRBJ1-2, with no clear D. Looked up from germline, CDR1 is SQVTM and CDR2 is ANQGSEA. Between the trimmed V and J ends, which lost 1 base and 7 bases, there was a span of 4 bases. The CDR3 has 10 residues.

This CDR3 is CASSIRDSLNEQFF. The CDR3 DNA sequence: TGTGCCAGTAGTATCCGGGACAGCCTTAATGAGCAGTTCTTC. The chain couples TRBV19 to TRBJ2-1, with TRBD1 identical over 7 bases. V shed 3 bases, J shed 7 bases, and the junction held 6 bases outside the gene matches. CDR1 and CDR2 (germline): LNHDA, SQIVND (reference sequence). The CDR3 consists of 14 residues.

Only a few counts were recorded for this clonotype. The V and J genes are TRBV27 and TRBJ2-3; D is unclear. The CDR3 is made up of 11 amino acids. The germline V gene has CDR1 MNHEY and CDR2 SMNVEV (reference sequence). V shed 7 bases and J shed 6 bases, with 8 bases lying between them. CDR3 region: CASIQWDTQYF. Here the CDR3 DNA reads TGTGCCAGCATTCAGTGGGATACGCAGTATTTT.

This clonotype was observed a few times. V and J are TRBV20-1 and TRBJ2-5; D might be TRBD1 or TRBD2, each matching 5 bases. This CDR3 comprises 14 residues. Trimming pared 0 bases from V and 6 bases from J, leaving 14 bases between. Germline CDR1 is DFQATT and CDR2 is SNEGSKA (reference sequence). The CDR3 spells CSARDIRGRQTQYF. The CDR3 DNA is TGCAGTGCTAGAGATATAAGGGGACGACAGACCCAGTACTTC.

There are a few counts of this clonotype. The V and J genes are TRBV11-2 and TRBJ2-5; a weak D match, TRBD2 (6 bases). V was trimmed by 2 bases and J by 5 bases, leaving 15 bases between them. The CDR3 runs 15 residues. The germline CDR1 and CDR2 sequences are SGHAT and FQNNGV. The CDR3 nucleotides read TGTGCCAGCAGCTTACGGGGGACCCCCAGGGAGACCCAGTACTTC. It translates to CASSLRGTPRETQYF.

This clonotype has ten or more counts. CDR3 nucleotide sequence: TGTGCCTGGACAAGACAGGGGATCTACGAGCAGTACTTC. Protein product: CAWTRQGIYEQYF. J is TRBJ2-7 and V is TRBV30, with 8 bases matching TRBD1. Losses at the gene ends were 4 bases for V and 3 bases for J; bases not matched to a gene: 5. The CDR3 is made up of 13 amino acids. From germline, CDR1 is GTSNPN and CDR2 SVGIG (reference sequence). Based on the CDR3 plus reference TRBV30 and TRBJ2-7, the full variable domain is SQTIHQWPATLVQPVGSPLSLECTVEGTSNPNLYWYRQAAGRGLQLLFYSVGIGQISSEVPQNLSASRPQDRQFILSSKKLLLSDSGFYLCAWTRQGIYEQYFGPGTRLTVT.

In its sample, this clonotype was seen a few times. V is TRBV5-1 and J is TRBJ2-2; 7 bases are shared with TRBD2. The CDR3 covers 16 residues. Germline loops: CDR1 SGHRS, CDR2 YFSETQ. The V and J ends lost 1 base and 0 bases, in that order; junction bases with no gene match: 3. The CDR3 region is CASSLSAGSNTGELFF. CDR3 sequence (DNA): TGCGCCAGCAGCTTGTCAGCGGGGTCGAACACCGGGGAGCTGTTTTTT.

J is TRBJ1-3 and V is TRBV4-3; no firm D call. Trimming removed 0 bases at V and 4 bases at J, with 13 bases between. Germline V gene lookup returns CDR1 LGHNA and CDR2 YSLEER. CDR3 size: 16 residues. Here the CDR3 DNA reads TGCGCCAGCAGCCAAGATCGCCGGACCGGAGGAAACACCATATATTTT. Its protein is CASSQDRRTGGNTIYF.

The gene calls are TRBV4-2 and TRBJ2-3; the D gene could be TRBD1 or TRBD2 (5 bases each). Trimming cost V 0 bases and J 4 bases, with 14 bases left between them. The germline V gene has CDR1 LGHNA and CDR2 YNFKEQ. CDR3 length: 16 amino acids. CDR3 in amino acids: CASSQDLGRGPDTQYF. CDR3 in DNA: TGTGCCAGCAGCCAAGATTTGGGTCGGGGACCAGATACGCAGTATTTT.

This clonotype has only a few counts. The V gene is TRBV6-2 or TRBV6-3, the J gene TRBJ2-5, with D maybe TRBD1 (7 bases). The CDR3 length is 14 residues. The germline gives CDR1 MNHEY, CDR2 SVGEGT. Trimming took off 8 bases at V and 1 base at J, with 14 bases between the two ends. The CDR3 DNA reads TGTGCCAGCTCTCAGGGGGGACTCCAAGAGACCCAGTACTTC. The encoded protein is CASSQGGLQETQYF.

CDR3 protein: CSATPRQGYEQYF. CDR3 coding DNA: TGCAGTGCTACCCCGAGACAGGGCTACGAGCAGTACTTC. The chain joins TRBV20-1 to TRBJ2-7, with 7 bases that match TRBD1. Germline V lookup: CDR1 DFQATT, CDR2 SNEGSKA (reference sequence). The CDR3 totals 13 residues. The ends lost 4 bases at V and 3 bases at J; junction bases unmatched: 6.

This clonotype was counted ten times or more. The V and J genes are TRBV28 and TRBJ2-5, with 11 bases matching TRBD2. CDR1 MDHEN and CDR2 SYDVKM come from the germline V gene. Germline trimming cut 5 bases from V and 4 bases from J; bases unmatched to any gene: 6. The CDR3 runs to 15 residues. The CDR3 DNA sequence: TGTGCCAGCAGTCTACCCGGGACTAGCGGAGAGACCCAGTACTTC. It codes for CASSLPGTSGETQYF.

This clonotype has ten or more counts. This chain links TRBV5-1 with TRBJ1-1; D not certain. The V gene lost 6 bases and the J gene lost 3 bases, with 12 bases spanning the gap. The length of the CDR3 is 13 residues. The germline V gene has CDR1 SGHRS and CDR2 YFSETQ. Here the CDR3 DNA reads TGCGCCAGCACCCTTCAGGATGACACTGAAGCTTTCTTT. Its translation: CASTLQDDTEAFF.

This clonotype appeared a few times. The V and J genes are TRBV23-1 and TRBJ2-3; D gene unclear. TRBV23-1 is recorded as an ORF, its role being uncertain. Trimming left V 10 bases short and J 1 base short, with 12 bases between. The CDR3 length is 13 residues. The CDR3 loop reads CAKSSHRTDTQYF. The DNA of the CDR3 is TGCGCCAAGTCCTCGCACCGCACAGATACGCAGTATTTT.

In its sample, this clonotype was seen a few times. One end of the junction varies from germline; a read error may be responsible. This rearrangement joins TRBV30 to TRBJ2-3, with D perhaps matching TRBD1 or TRBD2 (5 bases each). This CDR3 has 14 amino acids. Per germline, CDR1 GTSNPN and CDR2 SVGIG (reference sequence). This chain's CDR3 is CAGSGWGPTDTQYF. DNA of the CDR3: TGTGCCGGGAGTGGTTGGGGCCCGACAGATACGCAGTATTTT. The full variable domain, rest sourced from reference TRBV30 and TRBJ2-3, is SQTIHQWPATLVQPVGSPLSLECTVEGTSNPNLYWYRQAAGRGLQLLFYSVGIGQISSEVPQNLSASRPQDRQFILSSKKLLLSDSGFYLCAGSGWGPTDTQYFGPGTRLTVL.

This clonotype was observed at least ten times. The J gene is TRBJ1-2, the V gene TRBV5-4; D call uncertain. Looked up from germline, CDR1 is SGHNT and CDR2 is YYREEE (reference sequence). With 5 bases removed from V and 5 bases from J, the gap between germline ends came to 16 bases. This CDR3 contains 14 residues. CDR3 DNA sequence: TGTGCCAGCAGACCCCCGGCCTCGGTATATGGCTACACCTTC. Amino acid sequence: CASRPPASVYGYTF.

The rearrangement uses TRBV4-3 and TRBJ1-2, with D perhaps matching TRBD1 (6 bases). Trimming removed 3 bases from V and 5 bases from J, with 19 bases in between. The germline V gene encodes CDR1 LGHNA and CDR2 YSLEER. CDR3 length equals 16 residues. The CDR3 nucleotides are TGCGCCAGCAGCCACAACACAGGGATAGAGATATATGGCTACACCTTC. This sequence encodes CASSHNTGIEIYGYTF.

This clonotype was seen a handful of times. The chain carries TRBV10-3 and TRBJ2-1; 11 bases are shared with TRBD2. The J segment lost 7 bases and the V segment lost 6 bases, leaving 8 bases of the junction unmatched. The CDR3 contains 15 residues. The germline gives CDR1 ENHRY, CDR2 SYGVKD. CDR3 in DNA: TGTGCCATCAGGGAAGGGACTAGCGGTTTTAATGAGCAGTTCTTC. It yields the protein CAIREGTSGFNEQFF.

The chain uses TRBV5-1 and TRBJ2-1; 10 nucleotides align to TRBD2. Germline V gives CDR1 SGHRS, CDR2 YFSETQ. The CDR3 contains 15 residues. V gave up 1 base and J gave up 7 bases; unmatched junction bases: 5. The CDR3 protein is CASSLLAGGVNEQFF. The CDR3 DNA reads as TGCGCCAGCAGCTTGTTAGCGGGGGGCGTGAATGAGCAGTTCTTC.

The chain links TRBV15 to TRBJ1-6, with D tentatively TRBD1 (5 bases). V gave up 4 bases and J gave up 9 bases, with 7 bases separating them. The CDR3 covers 12 residues. Germline V gene data show CDR1 as LNHNV and CDR2 as YYDKDF (reference sequence). CDR3 in amino acids: CATSTTVSPLHF. As DNA, the CDR3 is TGTGCCACCAGCACGACAGTTTCACCCCTCCACTTT.

The chain uses TRBV19 and TRBJ2-6, with TRBD1 as a possible D gene (5 bases). CDR1 and CDR2 (germline): LNHDA, SQIVND (reference sequence). Trimming shortened V by 4 bases and J by 3 bases, and 10 bases separated the two germline ends. There are 15 residues in the CDR3. The CDR3 DNA sequence: TGTGCCAGTAGTACCCAGGGTAGTGGGGCCAACGTCCTGACTTTC. Amino acid sequence: CASSTQGSGANVLTF.

This clonotype was detected a few times. The rearrangement links TRBV20-1 to TRBJ2-7; 7 bases match TRBD1. J was trimmed by 4 bases and V by 6 bases; bases with no gene match: 6. Germline V gene lookup returns CDR1 DFQATT and CDR2 SNEGSKA (reference sequence). The CDR3 contains 12 residues. The CDR3 protein is CSAKGTDYEQYV. As DNA, the CDR3 is TGCAGTGCCAAGGGGACAGATTACGAGCAGTACGTC.

The chain employs TRBV10-3 and TRBJ1-2; 9 bases map to TRBD1. This CDR3 is 11 amino acids long. Germline V gives CDR1 ENHRY, CDR2 SYGVKD. Trimming cost V 11 bases and J 6 bases; bases outside gene matches: 4. The DNA of the CDR3 is TGTGCCGGACAGGGGATTAATGGCTACACCTTC. Translation: CAGQGINGYTF.

V and J are TRBV11-1 and TRBJ1-5; D not resolved. The V end lost 5 bases, the J end lost 5 bases, and 10 bases lay between the germline ends. CDR1 and CDR2 (germline): SGHAT, FQDESV (reference sequence). The CDR3 totals 13 residues. CDR3 DNA: TGTGCCAGCAGCATAGAGGCACATCAGCCCCAGCATTTT. Encoded protein: CASSIEAHQPQHF.

Only a few counts were recorded for this clonotype. This rearrangement joins TRBV4-3 to TRBJ2-7; TRBD2 agrees at 9 bases. The V and J ends lost 0 bases and 5 bases, in that order; junction bases with no gene match: 11. The CDR3 is made up of 17 amino acids. Germline V gene sequence: CDR1 LGHNA, CDR2 YSLEER. CDR3 sequence: CASSQDGGASGAHEQYF. DNA for the CDR3: TGCGCCAGCAGCCAAGATGGAGGGGCTAGCGGGGCCCACGAGCAGTACTTC.

The table lists this clonotype with a few counts. The rearrangement joins TRBV2 to TRBJ2-3; D gene uncertain. The germline V and J ends were trimmed by 6 bases and 6 bases, with 13 bases remaining between them. The CDR3 spans 13 residues. The V gene's germline CDR1 is SNHLY and CDR2 FYNNEI. CDR3 coding DNA: TGTGCCAGCAGAGACAACCGCCCTGATACGCAGTATTTT. Protein product: CASRDNRPDTQYF. The whole variable domain, remainder taken from reference TRBV2 and TRBJ2-3, is EPEVTQTPSHQVTQMGQEVILRCVPISNHLYFYWYRQILGQKVEFLVSFYNNEISEKSEIFDDQFSVERPDGSNFTLKIRSTKLEDSAMYFCASRDNRPDTQYFGPGTRLTVL.

This clonotype has just a few counts. The V call is TRBV5-1, the J call TRBJ1-6; D remains ambiguous. Trimming removed 4 bases from V and 8 bases from J, with 16 bases in between. The germline V gene encodes CDR1 SGHRS and CDR2 YFSETQ. This CDR3 has 15 amino acids. The CDR3 DNA follows: TGCGCCAGCAGCCCGACGGTACGGGAGGATTCACCCCTCCACTTT. Translation gives CASSPTVREDSPLHF.

This clonotype occurred a few times. The chain is built from TRBV6-5 and TRBJ2-2; D is perhaps TRBD2 (5 bases). The CDR3 runs 15 residues. CDR1 and CDR2 from the germline V gene are MNHEY and SVGAGI. V was clipped by 2 bases and J by 6 bases, with 13 bases between them. The CDR3 here is CASSYGSRGAGELFF. CDR3 DNA: TGTGCCAGCAGTTACGGATCTCGGGGTGCCGGGGAGCTGTTTTTT.